One T cell receptor beta chain is described in this entry. Participants spanned ages 18 to 89 years and resided in 20 to 25 US areas. Participant-reported clinical history was the basis for cohort assignment. Libraries were prepared by immunoSEQ multiplex PCR; TCRdb keeps only in-frame clonotypes and omits some of them. The sample includes over 200,000 clones, approximately 88% of them seen just once. The data stem from a study of blood T cell repertoires in COVID-19. Study at large: Sites in the United States, Italy and Spain provided acute and convalescent COVID-19 samples. PBMCs, B-cell-depleted T cells, or T cells were the source of the cDNA or gDNA that made up the material.

Between the trimmed V and J ends, which lost 0 bases and 1 base, there was a span of 6 bases. Germline V CDR1 and CDR2: LNHDA, SQIVND (reference sequence). The CDR3 has 14 residues. The V call is TRBV19, the J call TRBJ1-1; the D gene is possibly TRBD1 (6 bases). Sample: PBMCs or T cells enriched from blood (not recorded which). The sequence was obtained from a woman between 25 and 40 years old who had been exposed to COVID-19. CDR3 sequence reads: CASSIDRGNTEAFF. The DNA of the CDR3 is TGTGCCAGTAGTATAGACAGGGGGAACACTGAAGCTTTCTTT.